The text below deals with one T cell receptor (beta chain). Its antigen is undetermined. These data belong to a study of somatic mutations in cytotoxic T cells in rheumatoid arthritis. Assay: immunoSEQ multiplex PCR; the TCRdb copy retains only in-frame clones and omits some. The table lists 16,000 or so clones, roughly 80% of them singletons, with roughly 4.4% in the top ten. CDR1 is SEHNR and CDR2 is FQNEAQ in the germline V gene (reference sequence). V was pared by 5 bases and J by 5 bases, with 21 bases between. The CDR3 covers 16 residues. Points from the study as a whole: The antigen targets of the expanded CD8+ clones were unknown.

The chain couples TRBV7-9 to TRBJ2-5; weak D call: TRBD2 (5 bases). Sequenced: CD8+ T cells sorted from blood. The clonotype comes from an adult with rheumatoid arthritis. CDR3 amino acids: CASSATRQPGGETQYF. The CDR3 DNA sequence: TGTGCCAGCAGCGCGACAAGACAACCCGGCGGGGAGACCCAGTACTTC.